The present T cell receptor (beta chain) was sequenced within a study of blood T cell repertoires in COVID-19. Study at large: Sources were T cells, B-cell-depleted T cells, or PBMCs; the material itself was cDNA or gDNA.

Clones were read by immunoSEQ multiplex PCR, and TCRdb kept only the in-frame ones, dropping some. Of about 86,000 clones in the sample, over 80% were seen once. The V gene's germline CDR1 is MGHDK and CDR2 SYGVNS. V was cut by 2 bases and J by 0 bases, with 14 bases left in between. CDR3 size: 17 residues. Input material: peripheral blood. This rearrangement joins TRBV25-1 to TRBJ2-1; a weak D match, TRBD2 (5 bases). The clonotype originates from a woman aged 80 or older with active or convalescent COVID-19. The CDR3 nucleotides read TGTGCCAGCAGTGAACCCCGACTGGGGAGCTCCTACAATGAGCAGTTCTTC. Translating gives CASSEPRLGSSYNEQFF.